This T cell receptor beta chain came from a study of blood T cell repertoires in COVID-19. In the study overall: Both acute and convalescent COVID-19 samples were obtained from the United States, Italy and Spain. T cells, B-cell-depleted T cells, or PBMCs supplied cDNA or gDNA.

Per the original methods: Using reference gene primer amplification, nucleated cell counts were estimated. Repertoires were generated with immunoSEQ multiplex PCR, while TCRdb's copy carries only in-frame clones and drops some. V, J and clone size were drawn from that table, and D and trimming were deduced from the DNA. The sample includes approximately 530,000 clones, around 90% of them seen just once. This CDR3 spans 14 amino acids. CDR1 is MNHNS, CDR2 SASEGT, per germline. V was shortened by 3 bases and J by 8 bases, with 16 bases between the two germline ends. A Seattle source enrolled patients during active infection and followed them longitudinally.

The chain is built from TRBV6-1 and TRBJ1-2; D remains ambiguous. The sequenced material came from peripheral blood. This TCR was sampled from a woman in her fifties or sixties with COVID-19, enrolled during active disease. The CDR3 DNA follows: TGTGCCAGCAGTGAGGAGGTCGGGAGAAACGGCTACACCTTC. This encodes CASSEEVGRNGYTF.